This T cell receptor (beta chain) originates from a study of human T cells and chemical hapten exposure. As for time point: patch test 1, 2 weeks after DPC sensitization. Treatment in this sample: therapeutic diphenylcyclopropenone sensitization with weekly scalp DPC. V dropped 6 bases and J dropped 7; count of bases not matched to a gene: 16. Germline CDR1 and CDR2: ENHRY and SYGVKD. This CDR3 comprises 16 residues. This clonotype appeared a few times. The study's library attached unique molecular identifiers to single cDNA molecules. Via MiXCR, TCRdb re-called the RACE reads, giving one row per CDR3 protein. The data hold about 380,000 distinct CDR3 sequences, with approximately 4.4% observed a single time.

This sequence joins TRBV10-3 and TRBJ2-3; 7 positions agree with TRBD2. This TCR was sampled from a woman in her fifties or sixties with alopecia areata. Some clones in this sample may be carry-over from other donors' samples. The sample here was whole blood, taken in connection with sensitization to the hapten diphenylcyclopropenone (DPC). In DNA form, the CDR3 reads TGTGCCATCAGGGAACGAGGGCGGGAGTCCCCAAATACGCAGTATTTT. Protein product: CAIRERGRESPNTQYF.